This TCR beta chain was captured by sequencing in a study of cytomegalovirus exposure and HLA in healthy donors. Across the whole study: Inside one of the first data releases sat some 93 million unique TCRs taken from HLA-typed donors. Whole-study findings and limits: A later look showed TCR association rates differing by HLA locus, highest for DRB1 and lowest for HLA-C. The likely explanation for a cluster of highly shared sequence variants was sequencing artifact. Follow-up analysis seemed to connect common viral pathogens with several of the most significant clusters identified.

The study ran its PCR with 60 Vbeta and 13 Jbeta primers. Method: immunoSEQ multiplex PCR; TCRdb's copy keeps in-frame clones and lacks some. The data include fewer than 150,000 clones; the top ten clones carry less than 2.5%. About this clone itself: Its matching antigen is unknown.

The V gene's germline CDR1 is MNHNS and CDR2 SASEGT. The CDR3 is 14 amino acids. V lost 6 bases to trimming and J lost 1 base; unmatched junction nucleotides: 3. The V and J genes are TRBV6-1 and TRBJ1-1, with 9 bases that match TRBD1. The source of this sequence is a woman aged 55-70 years in good health and CMV-seronegative. The sample taken for sequencing was PBMCs. CDR3 DNA: TGTGCCAGCAGGCTGGACAGGGGGAACACTGAAGCTTTCTTT. It is translated as CASRLDRGNTEAFF.